The rows below give T cell receptor beta chains drawn from one sample of a study of shared clonotypes between healthy human individuals. Data came from immunoSEQ multiplex PCR; TCRdb stores just in-frame clones and leaves some out. Counted here are about 2 million clones, roughly 94% occurring once; the ten biggest clones make up roughly 1%. The specimen sequenced was naive CD8+ T cells sorted from blood. These receptors were taken from a man younger than 35 in good health. CDR3s include the opening cysteine and the closing phenylalanine or tryptophan. A D gene is named only where the DNA matches it firmly. Where a row states a size, it is once, few, many or the class of an expanded clone; other rows omit it.

>TRBV6-5|TRBD1|TRBJ2-1|.
CASSYIGTEEFF
TGTGCCAGCAGTTACATTGGGACAGAGGAGTTCTTC
>TRBV30|.|TRBJ2-1|.
CAWSVIFGRYNEQFF
TGTGCCTGGAGTGTAATATTCGGCCGGTACAATGAGCAGTTCTTC
>TRBV5-6|TRBD2|TRBJ2-5|.
CASKRLAGVFGYQETQYF
TGTGCCAGCAAAAGACTAGCGGGAGTTTTTGGGTACCAAGAGACCCAGTACTTC
>TRBV6-6|TRBD1|TRBJ2-7|once
CASSPETGMRSYEQYF
TGTGCCAGCAGTCCGGAGACAGGGATGAGGTCCTACGAGCAGTACTTC
>TRBV5-4|.|TRBJ2-7|.
CASSLGGSSYEQYF
TGTGCCAGCAGCTTGGGTGGCTCCTCCTACGAGCAGTACTTC
>TRBV23-1|TRBD1|TRBJ1-1|.
CASSRQGGRIMNTEAFF
TGCGCCAGCAGTCGACAGGGCGGACGTATCATGAACACTGAAGCTTTCTTT
>TRBV5-6|TRBD2|TRBJ2-7|.
CASSLLGASWDGREYEQYF
TGTGCCAGCAGCTTGTTAGGAGCGTCCTGGGACGGGAGGGAATACGAGCAGTACTTC
>TRBV5-4|.|TRBJ2-7|.
CASSPVGAKLYEQYF
TGTGCCAGCAGCCCGGTGGGAGCAAAACTCTACGAGCAGTACTTC
>TRBV15|TRBD1|TRBJ2-2|.
CATSGSGTENTGELFF
TGTGCCACCAGCGGGTCCGGGACAGAGAACACCGGGGAGCTGTTTTTT
>TRBV4-3|.|TRBJ2-7|.
CASSQARQGSGLAYEQYF
TGCGCCAGCAGCCAAGCTAGGCAGGGGAGTGGATTAGCCTACGAGCAGTACTTC
>TRBV27|.|TRBJ1-2|.
CASSWDRGHGYTF
TGTGCCAGCAGTTGGGACCGAGGGCATGGCTACACCTTC
>TRBV6-5|TRBD1|TRBJ2-5|.
CASSLGQARETQYF
TGTGCCAGCAGTCTCGGACAGGCAAGAGAGACCCAGTACTTC
>TRBV27|.|TRBJ1-5|.
CASSPGGSNQPQHF
TGTGCCAGCAGCCCCGGCGGTAGCAATCAGCCCCAGCATTTT
>TRBV5-1|TRBD2|TRBJ2-7|.
CASSHTLGLGGEQYF
TGCGCCAGCAGCCATACGCTGGGACTAGGTGGCGAGCAGTACTTC
>TRBV6-1|TRBD1|TRBJ2-7|.
CASSEARGQPPYEQYF
TGTGCCAGCAGTGAAGCGAGGGGACAGCCACCCTACGAGCAGTACTTC
>TRBV5-1|TRBD1|TRBJ2-4|.
CASSPWTGGGKNIQYF
TGCGCCAGCAGCCCCTGGACAGGGGGGGGCAAAAACATTCAGTACTTC
>TRBV5-8|.|TRBJ1-2|.
CASTLDTGHPGYTF
TGTGCCAGCACTCTTGACACGGGTCACCCGGGCTACACCTTC
>TRBV6-1|.|TRBJ1-2|.
CASSEGRGTNYGYTF
TGTGCCAGCAGTGAAGGAAGAGGCACCAACTATGGCTACACCTTC
>TRBV27|TRBD1|TRBJ1-2|.
CASSSLTGLALNYGYTF
TGTGCCAGCAGTTCCCTGACAGGGCTTGCCCTCAACTATGGCTACACCTTC
>TRBV28|.|TRBJ1-5|.
CASSPIQGEPQHF
TGTGCCAGCAGTCCAATCCAGGGAGAGCCCCAGCATTTT
>TRBV28|TRBD2|TRBJ2-1|.
CASSSTSGGLSYNEQFF
TGTGCCAGCAGTTCGACTAGCGGGGGACTCTCCTACAATGAGCAGTTCTTC
>TRBV7-9|TRBD1|TRBJ2-7|.
CASSPRDSLDFYEQYF
TGTGCCAGCAGCCCCAGGGACAGTTTAGACTTTTACGAGCAGTACTTC
>TRBV27|.|TRBJ1-1|.
CASSLGGSTEAFF
TGTGCCAGCAGTTTAGGGGGTAGCACTGAAGCTTTCTTT
>TRBV25-1|.|TRBJ2-5|.
CASSEWPGALDQETQYF
TGTGCCAGCAGTGAATGGCCTGGTGCGCTGGACCAAGAGACCCAGTACTTC
>TRBV4-1|TRBD2|TRBJ2-1|.
CASSQEAGARDGEQFF
TGCGCCAGCAGCCAAGAAGCGGGGGCTAGAGATGGTGAGCAGTTCTTC
>TRBV2|TRBD2|TRBJ2-3|.
CASSGPSGGSTDTQYF
TGTGCCAGCAGTGGCCCTAGCGGGGGAAGCACAGATACGCAGTATTTT
>TRBV29-1|TRBD1|TRBJ1-2|.
CSVVGDRGSNYGYTF
TGCAGCGTTGTTGGGGACAGGGGTTCTAACTATGGCTACACCTTC
>TRBV11-2|TRBD1|TRBJ2-3|.
CASSLMPGQGGDTQYF
TGTGCCAGCAGCTTAATGCCGGGACAGGGGGGCGATACGCAGTATTTT
>TRBV5-6|.|TRBJ2-5|.
CASINIRPKETQYF
TGTGCCAGCATCAATATTAGGCCGAAAGAGACCCAGTACTTC
>TRBV4-3|TRBD2|TRBJ2-2|.
CASSPSAGGTGELFF
TGCGCCAGCAGCCCGTCGGCGGGAGGAACCGGGGAGCTGTTTTTT
>TRBV29-1|.|TRBJ1-4|.
CSVEDQNRGELLFF
TGCAGCGTTGAAGATCAGAATAGAGGGGAGTTACTGTTTTTT
>TRBV11-2|.|TRBJ2-5|.
CASSFGKAAGETQYF
TGTGCCAGCAGCTTCGGTAAAGCGGCGGGAGAGACCCAGTACTTC
>TRBV4-3|TRBD1|TRBJ2-7|.
CASSQSYRGLGEQYF
TGCGCCAGCAGCCAATCATACAGGGGGCTTGGCGAGCAGTACTTC
>TRBV6-6|.|TRBJ2-7|.
CASSYVQGGYEQYF
TGTGCCAGCAGTTACGTACAGGGGGGGTACGAGCAGTACTTC
>TRBV7-6|TRBD2|TRBJ2-7|.
CASSPNSGTPYEQYF
TGTGCCAGCAGCCCAAATAGCGGGACGCCCTACGAGCAGTACTTC
>TRBV2|TRBD1|TRBJ2-1|.
CASRGQGLSSYNEQFF
TGTGCCAGCAGGGGACAGGGGCTTAGCTCCTACAATGAGCAGTTCTTC
>TRBV2|.|TRBJ1-4|.
CASSEAVYNEKLFF
TGTGCCAGCAGTGAAGCGGTCTATAATGAAAAACTGTTTTTT
>TRBV9|.|TRBJ2-7|.
CASSVGGSAGVEQYF
TGTGCCAGCAGCGTAGGAGGTAGTGCAGGGGTCGAGCAGTACTTC
>TRBV2|.|TRBJ2-1|.
CASSELYTTESNEQFF
TGTGCCAGCAGTGAATTGTATACAACCGAAAGCAATGAGCAGTTCTTC
>TRBV5-4|TRBD1|TRBJ1-2|few
CASSENRGYGYTF
TGTGCCAGCAGCGAAAACAGGGGCTATGGCTACACCTTC
>TRBV27|TRBD1|TRBJ2-5|.
CASSSGTGGGETQYF
TGTGCCAGCTCCTCCGGGACAGGGGGCGGAGAGACCCAGTACTTC